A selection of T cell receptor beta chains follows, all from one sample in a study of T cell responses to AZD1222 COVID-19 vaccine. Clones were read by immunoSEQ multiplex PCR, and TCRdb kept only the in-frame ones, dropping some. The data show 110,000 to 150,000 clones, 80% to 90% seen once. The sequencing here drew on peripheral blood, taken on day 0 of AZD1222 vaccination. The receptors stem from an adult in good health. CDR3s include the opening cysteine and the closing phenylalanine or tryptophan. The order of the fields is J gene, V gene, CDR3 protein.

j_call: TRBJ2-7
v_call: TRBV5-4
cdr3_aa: CASSLDGPIYEQYF

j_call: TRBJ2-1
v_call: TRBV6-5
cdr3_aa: CASSYLAGVSYNEQFF

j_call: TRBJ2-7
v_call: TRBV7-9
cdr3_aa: CASSGLAGDVYF

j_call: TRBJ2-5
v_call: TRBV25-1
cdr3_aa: CASSAAGVETQYF

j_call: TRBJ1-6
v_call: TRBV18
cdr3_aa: CASSPQGEAKSYNSPLHF

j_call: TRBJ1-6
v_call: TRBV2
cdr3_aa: CASTPGTVGGAYNSPLHF

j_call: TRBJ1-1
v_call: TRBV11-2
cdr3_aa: CASSLVRGGPPNTEAFF

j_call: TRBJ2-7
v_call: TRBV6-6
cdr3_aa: CASSPPGGSRVYEQYF

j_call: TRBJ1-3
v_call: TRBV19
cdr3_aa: CASSMGGTIYF

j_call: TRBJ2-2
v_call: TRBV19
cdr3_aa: CASSMRRQELNTGELFF

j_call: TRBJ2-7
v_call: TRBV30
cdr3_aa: CAWSKKGSPYEQYF

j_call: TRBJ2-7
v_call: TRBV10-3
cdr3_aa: CAISEPGQGASYEQYF

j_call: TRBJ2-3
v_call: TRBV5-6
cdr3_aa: CASSLGPGTQYF